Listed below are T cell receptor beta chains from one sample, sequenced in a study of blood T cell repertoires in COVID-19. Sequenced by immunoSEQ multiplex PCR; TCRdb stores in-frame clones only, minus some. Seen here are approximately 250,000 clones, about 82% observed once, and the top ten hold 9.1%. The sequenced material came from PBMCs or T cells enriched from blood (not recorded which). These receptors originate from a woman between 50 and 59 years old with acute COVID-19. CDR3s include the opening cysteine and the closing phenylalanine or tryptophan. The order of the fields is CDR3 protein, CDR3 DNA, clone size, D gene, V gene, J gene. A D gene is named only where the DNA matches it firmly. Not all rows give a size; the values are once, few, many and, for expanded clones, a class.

cdr3_aa: CASSLQQGADEKLFF; cdr3_nt: TGCGCCAGCAGCTTGCAACAGGGGGCGGATGAAAAACTGTTTTTT; clone_size: .; d_call: TRBD1; v_call: TRBV5-1; j_call: TRBJ1-4
cdr3_aa: CASSSRGTAGANVLTF; cdr3_nt: TGTGCCAGTAGTAGTCGGGGAACCGCTGGGGCCAACGTCCTGACTTTC; clone_size: .; d_call: .; v_call: TRBV19; j_call: TRBJ2-6
cdr3_aa: CASSEAGSLDGYTF; cdr3_nt: TGTGCCAGCAGTGAAGCGGGCAGCTTGGATGGCTACACCTTC; clone_size: .; d_call: .; v_call: TRBV6-1; j_call: TRBJ1-2
cdr3_aa: CSVEGVGGADTEAFF; cdr3_nt: TGCAGCGTTGAGGGAGTGGGGGGGGCGGACACTGAAGCTTTCTTT; clone_size: .; d_call: .; v_call: TRBV29-1; j_call: TRBJ1-1
cdr3_aa: CASSGDRGHEQYF; cdr3_nt: TGTGCCAGCAGTGGAGACAGGGGTCACGAGCAGTACTTC; clone_size: .; d_call: TRBD1; v_call: TRBV12-3/TRBV12-4; j_call: TRBJ2-7
cdr3_aa: CASSFRQGSPNQPQHF; cdr3_nt: TGTGCCAGCAGCTTTAGACAGGGGTCTCCAAATCAGCCCCAGCATTTT; clone_size: .; d_call: TRBD1; v_call: TRBV13; j_call: TRBJ1-5
cdr3_aa: CASSSYRGSTDTQYF; cdr3_nt: TGTGCCAGCAGCTCCTACAGGGGTAGCACAGATACGCAGTATTTT; clone_size: .; d_call: TRBD1; v_call: TRBV11-2; j_call: TRBJ2-3
cdr3_aa: CATLAEQAYNQPQHF; cdr3_nt: TGTGCCACCTTAGCGGAGCAGGCCTACAATCAGCCCCAGCATTTT; clone_size: few; d_call: .; v_call: TRBV19; j_call: TRBJ1-5
cdr3_aa: CASSFTGDGYTF; cdr3_nt: TGTGCCAGTAGTTTTACAGGGGATGGCTACACCTTC; clone_size: .; d_call: TRBD1; v_call: TRBV19; j_call: TRBJ1-2
cdr3_aa: CASSSQGASEKLFF; cdr3_nt: TGTGCCAGCAGTTCACAGGGGGCATCTGAAAAACTGTTTTTT; clone_size: .; d_call: TRBD1; v_call: TRBV6-5; j_call: TRBJ1-4
cdr3_aa: CASSEAGAGSGYTF; cdr3_nt: TGTGCCAGCAGTGAGGCGGGGGCTGGGAGTGGCTACACCTTC; clone_size: .; d_call: .; v_call: TRBV6-1; j_call: TRBJ1-2
cdr3_aa: CASSLGTSTYEQYF; cdr3_nt: TGCGCCAGCAGCTTGGGTACTAGTACCTACGAGCAGTACTTC; clone_size: .; d_call: .; v_call: TRBV5-1; j_call: TRBJ2-7
cdr3_aa: CASSPPGLPYGSGELFF; cdr3_nt: TGTGCCAGCTCACCCCCGGGACTACCCTACGGGAGCGGGGAGCTGTTTTTT; clone_size: .; d_call: TRBD2; v_call: TRBV18; j_call: TRBJ2-2
cdr3_aa: CARSLIPGQGRINYGYTF; cdr3_nt: TGTGCCAGAAGCTTGATTCCGGGACAGGGGCGAATTAACTATGGCTACACCTTC; clone_size: .; d_call: .; v_call: TRBV7-5; j_call: TRBJ1-2
cdr3_aa: CASSLFRPGTGDTGELFF; cdr3_nt: TGTGCCAGCAGCCTTTTCCGCCCCGGGACAGGGGACACCGGGGAGCTGTTTTTT; clone_size: .; d_call: TRBD1; v_call: TRBV7-6; j_call: TRBJ2-2
cdr3_aa: CASSLGDRGNNQPQHF; cdr3_nt: TGTGCCAGCAGCTTAGGCGACAGGGGGAACAATCAGCCCCAGCATTTT; clone_size: .; d_call: TRBD1; v_call: TRBV7-8; j_call: TRBJ1-5
cdr3_aa: CASSELSYEQYF; cdr3_nt: TGCGCCAGCAGTGAACTCTCCTACGAGCAGTACTTC; clone_size: .; d_call: .; v_call: TRBV10-1; j_call: TRBJ2-7
cdr3_aa: CASSPDSSNQPQHF; cdr3_nt: TGTGCCAGCAGCCCCGACAGTAGCAATCAGCCCCAGCATTTT; clone_size: .; d_call: .; v_call: TRBV2; j_call: TRBJ1-5
cdr3_aa: CASSPGLRGRVEAFF; cdr3_nt: TGTGCCAGCAGCCCGGGGCTCAGGGGGCGGGTCGAAGCTTTCTTT; clone_size: .; d_call: TRBD1; v_call: TRBV7-9; j_call: TRBJ1-1
cdr3_aa: CAISGMTGGNTEAFF; cdr3_nt: TGTGCCATCAGTGGGATGACAGGGGGGAACACTGAAGCTTTCTTT; clone_size: few; d_call: TRBD1; v_call: TRBV10-3; j_call: TRBJ1-1
cdr3_aa: CASSSDSVRTDTQYF; cdr3_nt: TGTGCCAGCAGTTCCGACTCCGTTCGTACAGATACGCAGTATTTT; clone_size: .; d_call: .; v_call: TRBV2; j_call: TRBJ2-3
cdr3_aa: CASSPPNRGNNQPQHF; cdr3_nt: TGTGCCAGCTCACCACCTAACAGGGGAAACAATCAGCCCCAGCATTTT; clone_size: .; d_call: TRBD1; v_call: TRBV18; j_call: TRBJ1-5
cdr3_aa: CASSRATEAFF; cdr3_nt: TGTGCCAGCAGCAGGGCCACTGAAGCTTTCTTT; clone_size: .; d_call: .; v_call: TRBV25-1; j_call: TRBJ1-1
cdr3_aa: CASSPDGGGGFQTQYF; cdr3_nt: TGTGCCAGCAGCCCCGACGGCGGGGGGGGCTTTCAGACCCAGTACTTC; clone_size: .; d_call: TRBD2; v_call: TRBV7-2; j_call: TRBJ2-5
cdr3_aa: CAISESGGGLGNEQFF; cdr3_nt: TGTGCCATCAGTGAGTCGGGGGGGGGCCTTGGTAATGAGCAGTTCTTC; clone_size: .; d_call: .; v_call: TRBV10-3; j_call: TRBJ2-1
cdr3_aa: CASSSRGGSDTQYF; cdr3_nt: TGCGCCAGCAGCTCACGAGGAGGGTCAGATACGCAGTATTTT; clone_size: .; d_call: .; v_call: TRBV5-1; j_call: TRBJ2-3
cdr3_aa: CASSPQGFGQPQHF; cdr3_nt: TGTGCCAGCAGTCCCCAGGGTTTTGGACAGCCCCAGCATTTT; clone_size: .; d_call: .; v_call: TRBV2; j_call: TRBJ1-5
cdr3_aa: CASSLVPTPNEKLFF; cdr3_nt: TGCGCCAGCAGCTTGGTGCCGACACCGAATGAAAAACTGTTTTTT; clone_size: few; d_call: .; v_call: TRBV5-1; j_call: TRBJ1-4
cdr3_aa: CASSPSRRAAANEKLFF; cdr3_nt: TGTGCCAGTAGTCCGTCCCGGCGGGCTGCTGCTAATGAAAAACTGTTTTTT; clone_size: .; d_call: .; v_call: TRBV19; j_call: TRBJ1-4
cdr3_aa: CATNRETQYF; cdr3_nt: TGTGCCACCAATAGAGAGACCCAGTACTTC; clone_size: .; d_call: .; v_call: TRBV24-1; j_call: TRBJ2-5
cdr3_aa: CASSRAQGLSEAFF; cdr3_nt: TGCGCCAGCAGCCGAGCACAGGGTCTAAGTGAAGCTTTCTTT; clone_size: once; d_call: .; v_call: TRBV4-3; j_call: TRBJ1-1
cdr3_aa: CASSQDHTHYEQYF; cdr3_nt: TGTGCCAGCAGCCAAGACCACACACACTACGAGCAGTACTTC; clone_size: .; d_call: .; v_call: TRBV3-1/TRBV3-2; j_call: TRBJ2-7
cdr3_aa: CASSVVGGGYTF; cdr3_nt: TGTGCCAGCAGCGTAGTAGGGGGAGGCTACACCTTC; clone_size: .; d_call: .; v_call: TRBV9; j_call: TRBJ1-2
cdr3_aa: CASSLRASVYQETQYF; cdr3_nt: TGTGCCAGCAGCTTGAGGGCTAGCGTGTACCAAGAGACCCAGTACTTC; clone_size: .; d_call: .; v_call: TRBV5-4; j_call: TRBJ2-5
cdr3_aa: CASKGQGFVSEQFF; cdr3_nt: TGTGCCAGCAAGGGACAGGGGTTTGTAAGTGAGCAGTTCTTC; clone_size: .; d_call: TRBD1; v_call: TRBV27; j_call: TRBJ2-1
cdr3_aa: CASSVSGGQNEKLFF; cdr3_nt: TGTGCCAGCAGCGTCTCAGGGGGCCAAAATGAAAAACTGTTTTTT; clone_size: .; d_call: TRBD1; v_call: TRBV9; j_call: TRBJ1-4
cdr3_aa: CAWSRASGATNEQFF; cdr3_nt: TGTGCCTGGAGTCGGGCAAGCGGGGCGACCAATGAGCAGTTCTTC; clone_size: .; d_call: TRBD2; v_call: TRBV30; j_call: TRBJ2-1
cdr3_aa: CASSQIGGRLNTEAFF; cdr3_nt: TGTGCCAGCAGCCAGATAGGTGGCAGGCTGAACACTGAAGCTTTCTTT; clone_size: .; d_call: .; v_call: TRBV3-1/TRBV3-2; j_call: TRBJ1-1
cdr3_aa: CASSIRTGGNTIYF; cdr3_nt: TGTGCCAGTAGTATTAGGACAGGAGGAAACACCATATATTTT; clone_size: .; d_call: TRBD1; v_call: TRBV19; j_call: TRBJ1-3
cdr3_aa: CASSPYNTEAFF; cdr3_nt: TGTGCCAGCTCCCCGTATAACACTGAAGCTTTCTTT; clone_size: .; d_call: .; v_call: TRBV18; j_call: TRBJ1-1
cdr3_aa: CASRTGVQETQYF; cdr3_nt: TGTGCCAGCAGGACAGGGGTCCAAGAGACCCAGTACTTC; clone_size: .; d_call: TRBD1; v_call: TRBV12-3/TRBV12-4; j_call: TRBJ2-5